This T cell receptor beta chain originates from a study of T cells in Graves' hyperthyroidism and ophthalmopathy. There are many counts of this clonotype. There were TCR beta CDR3 regions amplified from RNA transcripts. The study used the HTBI primer set for a first-round RT-PCR of the TCR CDR3. TCRdb processed the multiplex PCR reads anew with MiXCR; each CDR3 protein has one entry. Among 750,000 to 950,000 distinct CDR3 sequences listed, about 38% were seen once. Graves' hyperthyroidism is called stable when ophthalmopathy does not progress within 18 months. Patients aged 18 to 65 had newly diagnosed hyperthyroidism of under 2 months' duration. Not enrolled were patients with uncontrolled infection, other autoimmune disease, pregnancy or lactation. The ends were cut back, 0 bases at V and 3 bases at J, with 9 bases in the middle. Germline CDR1 is SEHNR and CDR2 is FQNEAQ (reference sequence). The CDR3 sequence is 14 residues long.

This receptor was identified in a man in his late teens or twenties with Graves' hyperthyroidism. The chain carries TRBV7-9 and TRBJ2-7, with D perhaps TRBD2 (5 bases). Source material: blood. This CDR3 reads CASSLAGSYYEQYF. The CDR3 DNA reads TGTGCCAGCAGCTTAGCGGGGAGTTACTACGAGCAGTACTTC. Together with reference TRBV7-9 and TRBJ2-7, the CDR3 gives the full variable domain: DTGVSQNPRHKITKRGQNVTFRCDPISEHNRLYWYRQTLGQGPEFLTYFQNEAQLEKSRLLSDRFSAERPKGSFSTLEIQRTEQGDSAMYLCASSLAGSYYEQYFGPGTRLTVT.